This T cell receptor beta chain was captured in a study of blood T cell repertoires in COVID-19. Study context: COVID-19 samples collected from the United States, Italy and Spain covered acute and convalescent phases. Sample material is recorded as cDNA or gDNA derived from T cells, B-cell-depleted T cells, or PBMCs.

Produced via immunoSEQ multiplex PCR; TCRdb's table is partial and in-frame only. This table has some 250,000 clones, around 86% appearing once. Germline V gives CDR1 SGHAT, CDR2 FQNNGV. This CDR3 is built from 18 residues. V dropped 5 bases and J dropped 1; count of bases not matched to a gene: 7. The TCR comes from a young man who had recovered from COVID-19. The sequencing sample was made of peripheral blood. This rearrangement joins TRBV11-2 to TRBJ2-3; 15 positions match TRBD2. The DNA for the CDR3 is TGTGCCAGCAGCCGGAGGACTAGCGGGGGGGCCGGCACAGATACGCAGTATTTT. Its translation is CASSRRTSGGAGTDTQYF. Together with reference TRBV11-2 and TRBJ2-3, the CDR3 gives the full variable domain: EAGVAQSPRYKIIEKRQSVAFWCNPISGHATLYWYQQILGQGPKLLIQFQNNGVVDDSQLPKDRFSAERLKGVDSTLKIQPAKLEDSAVYLCASSRRTSGGAGTDTQYFGPGTRLTVL.